This T cell receptor (beta chain) was recorded in a study of early T cells in non-severe SARS-CoV-2 infection. The CDR3 runs to 16 residues. Germline V gives CDR1 SGHVS, CDR2 FNYEAQ. V lost 1 base and J lost 4, with 14 bases in between. This clonotype has at least ten counts. cDNA molecules, individually, were tagged with unique molecular identifiers. TCRdb recomputed calls from the 5' RACE reads with MiXCR, one row per CDR3 protein. The data show about 77,000 distinct CDR3 sequences, 4.5% to 6% seen once. The sequences come from whole blood, collected at baseline. This chain connects TRBV7-6 to TRBJ2-1; D may correspond to TRBD1 or TRBD2 (5 bases each). The sequence was obtained from an adult who was a healthcare worker with PCR-confirmed SARS-CoV-2 infection or an uninfected control (not recorded which). Written as DNA, the CDR3 is TGTGCCAGCAGCTTAGGGGGCGAGGGCCGTTACAATGAGCAGTTCTTC. It is translated as CASSLGGEGRYNEQFF.